This T cell receptor beta chain stems from a study of vaccination and CD4 T cells after COVID-19 (dated by TCRdb to between 2021 and 2022). Broadly, across the study: Convalescent patients had a positive SARS-CoV-2 result on nasal swab PCR, and of these patients, some 10 had mild disease and one had severe disease. Post-COVID blood samples from convalescent patients were collected a median of around 100 days after diagnosis, with a range of roughly 35 to 161 days. Six males and four females were included in the convalescent cohort, with two Hispanic individuals, seven Caucasians, two Asians and one multiracial person represented. As controls, cultures received a CEFX viral epitope pool (the positive control), an HIV-1 Nef peptide pool (the negative control), or no peptide at all. Overlapping spike peptide pools from SARS-CoV-2 and from the common cold coronaviruses HCoV-NL63, HCoV-OC43 and HCoV-229E were used as culture stimuli. In ten to eleven COVID-19 convalescent patients and a handful of infection-naive healthy vaccine recipients, researchers compared the spike-specific CD4+ TCR repertoire from before mRNA vaccination with the repertoire from after. Each participant got two doses of either the Pfizer-BioNTech BNT162b2 vaccine (n=8) or the Moderna mRNA-1273 vaccine (n=2). The time from the second vaccine dose to post-vaccine blood sampling had a median of roughly 79 days and ranged from roughly 12 to 250 days.

General conclusions and limits of the study: Of the vaccine-specific clones in convalescent patients, 304 of 307, or nearly all, reacted only to SARS-CoV-2 spike and did not cross-react with common cold coronaviruses. In convalescent patients, a median around 84% of post-vaccine SARS-CoV-2-reactive clones were detected only after vaccination, and vaccine-specific priming was suggested by this finding. An increase in the median number of SARS-CoV-2-reactive clonotypes from more than 20 after infection to a few dozen after vaccination was observed, but the change was not found to be significant. Only a relatively small number of convalescent patients were included in the study, and early timepoints following natural infection were not analyzed.

Reading the germline V gene (reference sequence) gives CDR1 SEHNR and CDR2 FQNEAQ. V and J are truncated by 4 bases and 11 bases respectively, leaving an intervening sequence of 15 bases. The CDR3 numbers 12 residues from cysteine through phenylalanine. Only the CDR3 part of the read is kept: 36 bases, read in frame from the first base. The library was generated by PCR. TCR sequencing of DNA from cultured CD4+ T cells used the Oncomine TCR Beta short-read assay at the Johns Hopkins FTIC core. The QIAamp micro DNA kit was used to extract genomic DNA from the cultured CD4+ T cells. The Oncomine TCR Beta libraries from cultured CD4+ T cells were pooled using unique dual indexes and then sequenced on an Illumina iSeq 100. The authors' pipeline ran thus. Non-productive sequences were removed, and CDR3s not starting with C, not ending with F or W, or shorter than 7 amino acids were discarded. The MANAFEST web application identified antigen-specific clonotypes by comparing peptide-stimulated wells against reference wells and other culture wells. Positive clones required FDR below 0.05, an odds ratio above 5, and productive frequency above 0.1% in at least two of three replicate wells. A clonotype counted as cross-reactive if it showed significant expansion both in the SARS-CoV-2 spike wells and in at least one common cold coronavirus spike condition. Similarity between CDR3 sequences was evaluated in R version 3.6.1 using Levenshtein distances (stringdist) and unrooted phylogenetic trees (ape). TCRdb's own reprocessing of the public reads used fastp at Q25 and MiXCR and kept productive beta chains. Each entry is one CDR3 protein sequence, shown with its most common DNA and genes. These V and J calls are TCRdb output, not the study's own analysis. Here the sample has about 9,000 distinct CDR3 sequences; 59% occur a single time. 25% of the sample is taken by the ten largest.

This specimen's treatment or condition label, interpreted: approximately 11-day PBMC culture with coronavirus spike peptide pools or control peptides (ViraFEST assay). To expand antigen-specific T cells with peptide pools and then pick out the expanded clonotypes through TCR sequencing, the study relied on the ViraFEST assay. The positive SARS-CoV-2 PCR tests of the convalescent patients were dated from March to December 2020, before the Alpha, Beta and Delta variants emerged in the United States. Each well held 2.2 million or so PBMCs cultured in IMDM containing roughly 5.4% human AB serum and around 9.2 IU/ml IL-2, with about 10 ug/ml peptide pools added. Half of the culture medium was replaced with fresh IL-2-containing medium on days 3 and 7. After 10 days of culture, CD4+ T cells were isolated by negative selection with the EasySep CD4+ T cell isolation kit. Ficoll-Paque Plus gradient centrifugation was used to isolate PBMCs from whole blood, and the isolated PBMCs were then either used fresh or cryopreserved at -140C. Triplicate wells were generally used for each culture condition.

On this clonotype itself: Its antigen is unknown. Per-base qualities were not stored, and no clone one base away is much larger.

The specimen was CD4+ T cells from blood, cultured in vitro. This TCR was recovered from a human donor who had recovered from COVID-19. The chain is made from TRBV7-9 and TRBJ2-7; the D gene could be TRBD1 or TRBD2, each one agreeing over 5 bases. CDR3 sequence: CASSYRRDGKYF. The DNA sequence is as follows: TGTGCCAGCAGCTACCGACGGGACGGCAAGTACTTC.